These 10 T cell receptor beta chains came from one sample sequenced in a study of blood T cells in healthy people across ages. PCR was performed a second time for about 7 to 12 cycles using a sample-barcoded 5' primer and a J-beta primer mix. In TCRdb, the 5' RACE reads were re-called with MiXCR into one record per CDR3 protein. The table lists some 760,000 distinct CDR3 sequences, 20% to 25% of them singletons. The data were also submitted as part of a second study, on T cells of mothers and their children.

Source material: blood. Receptors were obtained from a boy aged 5-17 years in good health.

The chain is built from TRBV6-2 or TRBV6-3 and TRBJ2-1, with D perhaps matching TRBD2 (7 bases). Germline V gene data show CDR1 as MNHEY and CDR2 as SVGEGT. CDR3 length: 14 residues. The germline V and J ends were trimmed by 3 bases and 9 bases, with 15 bases remaining between them. DNA of the CDR3: TGTGCCAGCAGTTATCGTTCAGGGGAGGGTGAGCAGTTCTTC. Translation gives CASSYRSGEGEQFF.

Note on this clonotype: A read error may account for a junction end that differs from germline. V gene TRBV28 combines with J gene TRBJ2-3, with TRBD2 matching over 7 bases. From germline, CDR1 is MDHEN and CDR2 SYDVKM. CDR3 length equals 12 residues. The CDR3 DNA sequence: TGTGCCAGCACCACCTCACTTGCGGGAGTCTCTTTT. Translation gives CASTTSLAGVSF.

This clonotype occurred a few times. The CDR3 loop is CASSGYQGANEQFF. CDR3 nucleotide sequence: TGCGCCAGCAGCGGATATCAGGGGGCGAATGAGCAGTTCTTC. This sequence joins TRBV5-1 and TRBJ2-1; 8 positions match TRBD1. Unmatched junction bases numbered 7, after V lost 4 bases and J lost 7 bases. This CDR3 comprises 14 residues. Germline-derived CDR1 and CDR2 are SGHRS and YFSETQ.

The chain uses TRBV19 and TRBJ2-4; D is perhaps TRBD1 or TRBD2 (5 bases each). Germline CDR1 is LNHDA and CDR2 is SQIVND (reference sequence). V lost 4 bases and J lost 6, with 7 bases in between. The CDR3 has 12 amino acids. CDR3: CASSTGTNIQYF. The DNA of the CDR3 is TGTGCCAGTAGTACAGGGACAAACATTCAGTACTTC.

The V call is TRBV11-2, the J call TRBJ2-5; D may be TRBD2 (6 bases). V lost 0 bases, J lost 7 bases, and 9 bases lay in between. Germline V lookup: CDR1 SGHAT, CDR2 FQNNGV. The CDR3 sequence is 13 residues long. The CDR3 loop is CASSLERGRTQYF. The CDR3 region has the DNA TGTGCCAGCAGCTTAGAGCGGGGCAGGACCCAGTACTTC.

The chain uses TRBV20-1 and TRBJ2-6; D is unresolved. The V and J ends lost 0 bases and 2 bases respectively, with 8 bases between them. Germline V gene lookup returns CDR1 DFQATT and CDR2 SNEGSKA (reference sequence). The CDR3 runs to 15 residues. CDR3: CSAREPQPGANVLTF. Written as DNA, the CDR3 is TGCAGTGCTAGAGAGCCCCAGCCTGGGGCCAACGTCCTGACTTTC.

V usage is TRBV27 and J usage is TRBJ2-3; 12 nucleotides match TRBD2. This CDR3 is built from 17 residues. V trimming: 4 bases; J trimming: 5 bases; junction bases outside the gene matches: 10. Germline loops: CDR1 MNHEY, CDR2 SMNVEV (reference sequence). The CDR3 loop is CASSSLPASGRVDTQYF. The CDR3 DNA reads as TGTGCCAGCAGTTCCCTCCCGGCTAGCGGGAGGGTAGATACGCAGTATTTT.

The chain combines TRBV7-9 with TRBJ2-5; 7 bases align to TRBD1. The J call is doubtful: the DNA matches TRBJ2-7 better. Germline loops: CDR1 SEHNR, CDR2 FQNEAQ (reference sequence). The CDR3 consists of 16 residues. In nucleotides, the CDR3 is TGTGCCAGCAGCCCTCACCCGGGACAGCTAACGGACGAGCAGTACTTC. Amino acid sequence: CASSPHPGQLTDEQYF.

The chain is built from TRBV29-1 and TRBJ2-5, with 9 bases lining up with TRBD1. CDR1 is SQVTM, CDR2 ANQGSEA, per germline. V lost 7 bases and J lost 10; bases outside the gene matches: 7. The CDR3 runs to 11 residues. CDR3 region: CSARTGDGQYF. The DNA of the CDR3 is TGCAGCGCCAGGACAGGGGACGGCCAGTACTTC.

This clonotype was observed a few times. The V call is TRBV12-3 or TRBV12-4, the J call TRBJ2-5; TRBD2 is a possible D gene (5 bases). Judging by the DNA end, TRBJ2-1 fits better; the J call may be wrong. CDR3 length: 13 amino acids. The CDR3 region has the DNA TGTGCCAGCAGCCCGATTCCGGACTGGGAGCAGTTCTTC. Translation gives CASSPIPDWEQFF.